One sample yielded the 15 T cell receptor beta chains listed below, sequenced in a study of shared clonotypes between healthy human individuals. The assay was immunoSEQ multiplex PCR, and TCRdb's table has in-frame clones only and misses some. The repertoire holds approximately 600,000 clones, with approximately 95% as singletons. It was CD45RO-negative cells, positively selected for CCR7, that made up naive CD8 cells, with terminally differentiated effector memory CD45RA+ cells excluded. Sample: naive CD8+ T cells sorted from blood. Receptor source: a woman in her 30s in good health.

The chain uses TRBV18 and TRBJ1-4, with TRBD1 matching 9 bases. CDR1 is KGHSH and CDR2 is LQKENI in the germline V gene. This CDR3 comprises 18 residues. V was clipped by 0 bases and J by 0 bases; unmatched bases: 5. The CDR3 DNA sequence: TGTGCCAGCTCACCACCGAAGGGACAGGGCGCAACTAATGAAAAACTGTTTTTT. Amino acid sequence: CASSPPKGQGATNEKLFF.

The J gene is TRBJ2-7, the V gene TRBV19; D may be TRBD1 (5 bases). The germline gives CDR1 LNHDA, CDR2 SQIVND (reference sequence). This CDR3 comprises 12 residues. Between the trimmed V and J ends, which lost 7 bases and 7 bases, there was a span of 14 bases. CDR3 amino acids: CASTQGSGEQYF. CDR3 in DNA: TGTGCCAGTACTCAGGGATCCGGGGAGCAGTACTTC.

This chain uses TRBV5-8 with TRBJ2-7; D ambiguous. CDR3 length: 16 residues. Trimming took off 3 bases at V and 5 bases at J, with 21 bases between the two ends. CDR1 is SGHTS and CDR2 is YDEGEE in the germline V gene. The CDR3 sequence: CASSSELFEGDNEQYF. CDR3 coding DNA: TGTGCCAGCAGCTCGGAACTTTTCGAAGGAGATAACGAGCAGTACTTC. Complete variable domain (other parts from reference TRBV5-8 and TRBJ2-7): EAGVTQSPTHLIKTRGQQATLRCSPISGHTSVYWYQQALGLGLQFLLWYDEGEERNRGNFPPRFSGRQFPNYSSELNVNALELEDSALYLCASSSELFEGDNEQYFGPGTRLTVT.

This chain uses TRBV28 with TRBJ1-5; D might be TRBD1 (5 bases). This CDR3 is built from 14 residues. The germline V gene encodes CDR1 MDHEN and CDR2 SYDVKM. V was pared by 4 bases and J by 5 bases, with 12 bases between. The CDR3 DNA reads as TGTGCCAGCAGTTCGGGGACCTCCCATCAGCCCCAGCATTTT. The encoded protein is CASSSGTSHQPQHF.

A remark on this clone: The sample contains more than one DNA sequence encoding this CDR3. This chain uses TRBV11-2 with TRBJ2-7; D ambiguous. The V end was cut by 3 bases, the J end by 5 bases, with 5 bases between. There are 11 residues in the CDR3. The germline V gene has CDR1 SGHAT and CDR2 FQNNGV. The CDR3 DNA reads TGTGCCAGCAGCTTTGGTAACGAGCAGTACTTC. As protein: CASSFGNEQYF.

The V call is TRBV30, the J call TRBJ1-2, with 7 bases that match TRBD1. The CDR3 runs 11 residues. From germline, CDR1 is GTSNPN and CDR2 SVGIG (reference sequence). The V and J ends lost 5 bases and 4 bases, in that order; junction bases with no gene match: 1. CDR3 in amino acids: CAWGDSYGYTF. The CDR3 DNA reads TGTGCCTGGGGGGACAGCTATGGCTACACCTTC.

V gene TRBV7-2 combines with J gene TRBJ2-7; TRBD1 is a possible D gene (5 bases). CDR3 length: 15 amino acids. V lost 1 base to trimming and J lost 3 bases, with 13 bases between them. Per germline, CDR1 SGHTA and CDR2 FQGNSA. The CDR3 DNA follows: TGTGCCAGCAGCTTAGTGCAGGGCCAAGGCTACGAGCAGTACTTC. Translation: CASSLVQGQGYEQYF.

Only one count was recorded for this clone. The gene calls are TRBV10-3 and TRBJ2-1, with TRBD2 matching 7 bases. This CDR3 spans 15 amino acids. Looked up from germline, CDR1 is ENHRY and CDR2 is SYGVKD. With V trimmed by 4 bases and J by 7 bases, 10 bases remained unmatched. Written as DNA, the CDR3 is TGTGCCATCAGTGTGGGGGGAGGGCCGGGTAATGAGCAGTTCTTC. Protein sequence: CAISVGGGPGNEQFF.

The rearrangement uses TRBV21-1 and TRBJ2-7. TRBV21-1 is a recognized pseudogene. This CDR3 contains 10 residues. CDR3 DNA: TGTGCCAGCAGGCTAACGGCCCAGTACTTC. As protein: CASRLTAQYF.

The genes are TRBV7-9 and TRBJ2-7; tentative D call: TRBD2 (6 bases). Per germline, CDR1 SEHNR and CDR2 FQNEAQ (reference sequence). V lost 5 bases and J 3 bases, leaving 17 bases between the germline ends. There are 15 residues in the CDR3. The CDR3 loop reads CASSLEGTGYYEQYF. The CDR3 coding sequence is TGTGCCAGCAGCCTGGAAGGGACTGGTTACTACGAGCAGTACTTC.

The chain uses TRBV6-6 and TRBJ1-4, with 7 bases matching TRBD1. Germline V CDR1 and CDR2: MNHNY, SVGAGI (reference sequence). This CDR3 spans 14 amino acids. J was trimmed by 3 bases and V by 5 bases; bases with no gene match: 3. CDR3 sequence reads: CASSATGPNEKLFF. The CDR3 coding sequence is TGTGCCAGCAGTGCGACAGGGCCTAATGAAAAACTGTTTTTT.

The V gene is TRBV5-6, the J gene TRBJ2-7, with D perhaps matching TRBD1 or TRBD2 (5 bases each). The CDR3 is 16 amino acids. Per germline, CDR1 SGHDT and CDR2 YYEEEE. V was cut by 3 bases and J by 4 bases, with 20 bases left in between. CDR3 amino acids: CASSYGRDRSLYEQYF. DNA of the CDR3: TGTGCCAGCAGCTACGGCAGGGACCGGTCTCTATACGAGCAGTACTTC.

The chain joins TRBV28 to TRBJ1-2; 8 bases match TRBD1. The CDR3 length is 14 residues. Germline-derived CDR1 and CDR2 are MDHEN and SYDVKM. With 1 base clipped from V and 7 bases from J, the junction kept 5 bases outside the gene matches. CDR3: CASSLFSDRAGYTF. As DNA, the CDR3 is TGTGCCAGCAGTTTATTCTCGGACAGGGCTGGCTACACCTTC.

The chain has TRBV28 and TRBJ2-1; tentatively, D is TRBD2 (5 bases). Germline V gene lookup returns CDR1 MDHEN and CDR2 SYDVKM. CDR3 length: 15 residues. Trimming removed 7 bases from V and 8 bases from J, with 21 bases in between. The CDR3 DNA sequence: TGTGCCAGCAACAACCCGTGGAAAGGGAGCGATGAGCAGTTCTTC. It yields the protein CASNNPWKGSDEQFF.

V usage is TRBV2 and J usage is TRBJ1-1, with 9 bases aligning to TRBD1. CDR3 size: 14 residues. With 3 bases clipped from V and 10 bases from J, the junction kept 9 bases outside the gene matches. Germline CDR1 is SNHLY and CDR2 is FYNNEI. The CDR3 here is CASSDGTGRLGAFF. The CDR3 DNA reads TGTGCCAGCAGTGACGGGACAGGGAGGCTTGGAGCTTTCTTT.